This note documents a single T cell receptor beta chain sequence. The antigen remains undetermined. This sample is part of a study of cytomegalovirus exposure and HLA in healthy donors. The overall study: The same platform as the roughly 700 first-cohort repertoires was used for the 100 to 150 validation repertoires, a later analysis reported.

Assay used: immunoSEQ multiplex PCR; TCRdb lists only in-frame clones, some missing. Among over 200,000 clones listed, less than 95% were seen once. Study-level results: In vitro experiments confirmed that three CMV-associated chains were specific for CMV antigens. The classifier, whose performance was assessed in both the original and validation cohorts, reportedly diagnosed cytomegalovirus status with high specificity and sensitivity.

The sequenced sample was PBMCs. This sequence was found in a woman aged 25 to 39 in good health and CMV-seronegative.

CDR3 sequence: CASMTSGSLSIEQYF. The CDR3 nucleotides are TGTGCCAGCATGACTAGCGGGTCGTTATCGATCGAGCAGTACTTC. This chain joins TRBV2 and TRBJ2-7, with 10 bases aligning to TRBD2. In germline, CDR1 is SNHLY, CDR2 FYNNEI. This CDR3 is built from 15 residues. The junction had 12 bases not matched to a gene; V was cut back by 7 bases and J by 6 bases.